A selection of T cell receptor beta chains follows, all from one sample in a study of T-cell memory formation after mild COVID-19. MiXCR, run by TCRdb on the 5' RACE reads, gives a single entry per CDR3 protein. The sample lists around 500,000 distinct CDR3 sequences; approximately 18% were seen once. The material sequenced was PBMCs or a T cell subset sorted from them (not recorded which). The receptors shown here come from an adult woman who had mild COVID-19 (a few samples of this study predate the infection). Cell type and time point are not known. The conserved cysteine and the conserved F or W are not part of the CDR3 here. A D gene is named only where the DNA matches it firmly.

j_gene: TRBJ2-3; d_gene: TRBD1; v_gene: TRBV24-1; CDR3aa: ATSGADDRGREVNTQY
j_gene: TRBJ2-7; d_gene: TRBD2; v_gene: TRBV7-2; CDR3aa: ASSLAPSGSSYEQY
j_gene: TRBJ2-7; d_gene: -; v_gene: TRBV7-2; CDR3aa: ASSTTGIYEQY
j_gene: TRBJ2-5; d_gene: -; v_gene: TRBV12-3/TRBV12-4; CDR3aa: ASSFGLGAAETQY
j_gene: TRBJ2-7; d_gene: TRBD1; v_gene: TRBV11-2; CDR3aa: ASSLVGTGIHEQY
j_gene: TRBJ2-7; d_gene: -; v_gene: TRBV14; CDR3aa: ASSRGPFYEQY
j_gene: TRBJ2-7; d_gene: TRBD2; v_gene: TRBV10-3; CDR3aa: AISERGSAGGSYEQY
j_gene: TRBJ1-1; d_gene: -; v_gene: TRBV6-4; CDR3aa: ASSDSPTAPNTEAF
j_gene: TRBJ2-7; d_gene: TRBD2; v_gene: TRBV3-1; CDR3aa: AGSPTGLAAYEQY
j_gene: TRBJ2-2; d_gene: -; v_gene: TRBV7-9; CDR3aa: ASSFSNSYTGELF
j_gene: TRBJ1-1; d_gene: -; v_gene: TRBV28; CDR3aa: ASSNSGLRNTEAF
j_gene: TRBJ1-2; d_gene: TRBD1; v_gene: TRBV6-5; CDR3aa: ASTDRVGGYT
j_gene: TRBJ1-6; d_gene: -; v_gene: TRBV4-1; CDR3aa: ASSHAGDSPLH
j_gene: TRBJ1-1; d_gene: -; v_gene: TRBV7-9; CDR3aa: ASSPGRSMNTEAF
j_gene: TRBJ2-1; d_gene: TRBD2; v_gene: TRBV20-1; CDR3aa: SVPRRGSSYNEQF
j_gene: TRBJ2-3; d_gene: -; v_gene: TRBV12-3/TRBV12-4; CDR3aa: ASSPSSTPSTQY
j_gene: TRBJ2-1; d_gene: -; v_gene: TRBV7-9; CDR3aa: ASTHGGGLDEQF
j_gene: TRBJ2-3; d_gene: TRBD2; v_gene: TRBV5-5; CDR3aa: ASRLGPSGSTDTQY
j_gene: TRBJ1-1; d_gene: TRBD1; v_gene: TRBV20-1; CDR3aa: SATPPGGMRTEAF
j_gene: TRBJ2-7; d_gene: -; v_gene: TRBV20-1; CDR3aa: SARSLAESSYEQY
j_gene: TRBJ1-4; d_gene: -; v_gene: TRBV6-5; CDR3aa: ASRPHITGWEKLF
j_gene: TRBJ2-1; d_gene: -; v_gene: TRBV29-1; CDR3aa: SVAESIYNEQF
j_gene: TRBJ2-1; d_gene: -; v_gene: TRBV29-1; CDR3aa: SVEAPTYNEQF
j_gene: TRBJ1-1; d_gene: -; v_gene: TRBV7-9; CDR3aa: ASSPPGGGFMNTEAF
j_gene: TRBJ1-6; d_gene: TRBD1; v_gene: TRBV25-1; CDR3aa: ASSDFRQGNSPLH
j_gene: TRBJ1-5; d_gene: -; v_gene: TRBV6-2/TRBV6-3; CDR3aa: ASSYSMGAGLTNQPQH
j_gene: TRBJ1-2; d_gene: TRBD1; v_gene: TRBV7-3; CDR3aa: ASSFSGQGIYGYT
j_gene: TRBJ2-1; d_gene: -; v_gene: TRBV11-2; CDR3aa: ASSRRGGAGVSSYNEQF
j_gene: TRBJ2-7; d_gene: -; v_gene: TRBV9; CDR3aa: ASSDADATIYEQY
j_gene: TRBJ2-1; d_gene: -; v_gene: TRBV5-6; CDR3aa: ASSLVGPASGNEQF
j_gene: TRBJ2-3; d_gene: TRBD2; v_gene: TRBV7-9; CDR3aa: ASSLAGRGAFADTQY
j_gene: TRBJ1-1; d_gene: -; v_gene: TRBV30; CDR3aa: AWSVRGTWYTEAF
j_gene: TRBJ2-3; d_gene: TRBD2; v_gene: TRBV5-1; CDR3aa: ASSSRLAGWITDTQY
j_gene: TRBJ1-2; d_gene: -; v_gene: TRBV30; CDR3aa: AWSVLGPYT
j_gene: TRBJ2-7; d_gene: -; v_gene: TRBV2; CDR3aa: ASRTGLDPYEQY
j_gene: TRBJ2-5; d_gene: -; v_gene: TRBV24-1; CDR3aa: ATSDDRTQETQY
j_gene: TRBJ1-2; d_gene: TRBD1; v_gene: TRBV4-1; CDR3aa: ASSRIQGDHGYT
j_gene: TRBJ2-3; d_gene: -; v_gene: TRBV15; CDR3aa: ATSTNPGAQY
j_gene: TRBJ2-3; d_gene: -; v_gene: TRBV24-1; CDR3aa: ATSHPTLSTDTQY
j_gene: TRBJ2-3; d_gene: TRBD2; v_gene: TRBV20-1; CDR3aa: SATLGLAGDHTDTQY
j_gene: TRBJ1-5; d_gene: -; v_gene: TRBV20-1; CDR3aa: SARDSNQPQH
j_gene: TRBJ2-7; d_gene: -; v_gene: TRBV30; CDR3aa: AWSPVTPGGLYEQY
j_gene: TRBJ1-1; d_gene: TRBD1; v_gene: TRBV5-1; CDR3aa: ASSWTGSTEAF
j_gene: TRBJ2-6; d_gene: -; v_gene: TRBV12-3/TRBV12-4; CDR3aa: ASSLWGPGANVLT
j_gene: TRBJ1-1; d_gene: -; v_gene: TRBV15; CDR3aa: ATSRQGNPTEAF
j_gene: TRBJ2-2; d_gene: -; v_gene: TRBV7-3; CDR3aa: ASSLSRANGELF
j_gene: TRBJ2-1; d_gene: TRBD2; v_gene: TRBV11-3; CDR3aa: ASSGGLAGGGEQF
j_gene: TRBJ2-1; d_gene: TRBD1; v_gene: TRBV5-1; CDR3aa: ASSLTTGAHEQF
j_gene: TRBJ1-2; d_gene: -; v_gene: TRBV12-3/TRBV12-4; CDR3aa: ASSLRSGIYGYT
j_gene: TRBJ2-3; d_gene: TRBD1; v_gene: TRBV9; CDR3aa: ASSIGQVYTDTQY
j_gene: TRBJ2-2; d_gene: TRBD2; v_gene: TRBV5-6; CDR3aa: ASSIWTSGGINTGELF
j_gene: TRBJ1-5; d_gene: -; v_gene: TRBV15; CDR3aa: ATSRDRNLNQPQH
j_gene: TRBJ2-1; d_gene: -; v_gene: TRBV24-1; CDR3aa: ATSGTYWNEQF
j_gene: TRBJ2-3; d_gene: TRBD2; v_gene: TRBV7-8; CDR3aa: ASSLVLAGATDTQY
j_gene: TRBJ2-7; d_gene: -; v_gene: TRBV18; CDR3aa: ASSPTPQGYEQY
j_gene: TRBJ2-7; d_gene: -; v_gene: TRBV5-1; CDR3aa: ASSLLGVSSEEQY
j_gene: TRBJ1-1; d_gene: TRBD1; v_gene: TRBV7-8; CDR3aa: ASSPDRQRNTEAF
j_gene: TRBJ1-2; d_gene: TRBD1; v_gene: TRBV11-3; CDR3aa: ASTPGTGSRGYT
j_gene: TRBJ1-1; d_gene: -; v_gene: TRBV21-1; CDR3aa: ASTPGATEAF
j_gene: TRBJ2-7; d_gene: TRBD2; v_gene: TRBV6-5; CDR3aa: ASSYGAGVAEQY